This is a list of T cell receptor beta chains from one sample in a study of metastatic and nonmetastatic thyroid tumors. TCRdb ran MiXCR on the PCR reads. The table lists around 53,000 clones, roughly 15% of them singletons. Source material: blood. The origin of the receptors is a female donor with papillary thyroid cancer or a benign thyroid nodule (not recorded which). Some clones in this sample may be carry-over from other donors' samples. The CDR3 runs from the conserved cysteine through the conserved F or W. Each record gives: V gene, clone size, J gene, CDR3 length, D gene, CDR3 DNA, CDR3 protein. The D gene is left open where the match is weak. Not all rows give a size; the values are once, few, many and, for expanded clones, a class.

TRBV6-2/TRBV6-3	-	TRBJ2-1	16	-	TGTGCCAGCAGTTACCGGTCGTCGCTTCTTGACAATGAGCAGTTCTTC	CASSYRSSLLDNEQFF
TRBV20-1	-	TRBJ2-2	17	-	TGCAGTGCTAGATGTGAGGGTGTAGACTCGAACACCGGGGAGCTGTTTTTT	CSARCEGVDSNTGELFF
TRBV18	many	TRBJ1-1	13	-	TGTGCCAGCTCACCTTCCATGAACACTGAAGCTTTCTTT	CASSPSMNTEAFF
TRBV7-9	many	TRBJ2-3	12	-	TGTGCCAGCAGCTTTTCAGGGGACACGCAGTATTTT	CASSFSGDTQYF
TRBV5-1	-	TRBJ2-2	13	-	TGCGCCAGCAGCTTTCAGGGGAGCGGGGAGCTGTTTTTT	CASSFQGSGELFF
TRBV12-3/TRBV12-4	-	TRBJ1-2	14	-	TGTGCCAGCAGCCTCAACAGGGTTTCCTATGGCTACACCTTC	CASSLNRVSYGYTF
TRBV6-1	many	TRBJ2-2	14	TRBD2	TGTGCCAGCCGGCGGGAGGCCACTGGCGGGGAGCTGTTTTTT	CASRREATGGELFF
TRBV20-1	few	TRBJ1-2	12	-	TGCAGTGCTAGTGGATGGGGGGGAGGCTACACCTTC	CSASGWGGGYTF
TRBV7-2	-	TRBJ2-2	14	-	TGTGCCAGCAGCTCAATCCTTGGAGGCGGGGAGCTGTTTTTT	CASSSILGGGELFF
TRBV28	few	TRBJ2-5	14	TRBD2	TGTGCCAGGAGTTTATTCTCTCTCGGGGGGACCAAGTACTTC	CARSLFSLGGTKYF
TRBV7-3	many	TRBJ2-2	12	-	TGTGCCAGCAGCTCACCGGGGGGGGAGCTGTTTTTT	CASSSPGGELFF
TRBV9	many	TRBJ2-1	12	-	TGTGCCAGCAGCGCTAACTACAATGAGCAGTTCTTC	CASSANYNEQFF
TRBV12-3/TRBV12-4	few	TRBJ2-2	17	TRBD2	TGTGCCAGCAGTTCGGGACTAGCTGGAGATTACACCGGGGAGCCGTTTTTT	CASSSGLAGDYTGEPFF
TRBV2	-	TRBJ1-1	14	-	TGTGCCAGCAGTGAGGACCTCAAGGACGCTGAATCTTTCTTT	CASSEDLKDAESFF
TRBV4-1	many	TRBJ2-3	16	TRBD2	TGCGCCAGCAGCCAAGAGCGGGGGACCCCCGCGGATACGCAGTATTTT	CASSQERGTPADTQYF
TRBV28	many	TRBJ1-2	13	-	TGTGCCAGCAGTTTTCTGTGGTTACGGGGCTACACCTTC	CASSFLWLRGYTF
TRBV28	many	TRBJ2-5	14	-	TGTGCCAGCAGTTTAAGAGGCAACCAAGAGACCCAGTACTTC	CASSLRGNQETQYF
TRBV12-3/TRBV12-4	large	TRBJ1-1	13	TRBD1	TGTGCCAGCAGCGTCAGGGGGTATGCTGAAGCTTTCTTT	CASSVRGYAEAFF
TRBV20-1	-	TRBJ1-2	14	-	TGCAGTGCTAGCGGGGACCTCCTTAACTATGACTACACGTTC	CSASGDLLNYDYTF
TRBV28	many	TRBJ1-2	16	TRBD1	TGTGCCAGCAGTCTCGAATTCGACAGGGGTCCGTATGGCTACACCTTC	CASSLEFDRGPYGYTF
TRBV20-1	many	TRBJ2-5	12	-	TGCAGTGCCCCGACTAGACGGGAGACCCAGTACTTC	CSAPTRRETQYF
TRBV20-1	many	TRBJ2-4	16	-	TGCAGTGCTAGTAACCAAGCGGAGGGGGGGAAAAACATTCAGTACTTC	CSASNQAEGGKNIQYF
TRBV14	-	TRBJ1-4	18	-	TGTGCCAGCAGCCCAAACCCCCTTACAGGCGAGCCTAATGAAAAACTGTTTTTT	CASSPNPLTGEPNEKLFF
TRBV6-6	-	TRBJ2-7	14	-	TGTGCCAGCAGTTACCCGGGTGCATCCTACGAGCAGCACTTC	CASSYPGASYEQHF
TRBV6-1	many	TRBJ1-5	15	-	TGTGCCAGCAGTGAAAGTGACAGTAGCAATCAGCCCCAGCATTTT	CASSESDSSNQPQHF
TRBV20-1	many	TRBJ2-5	14	TRBD1	TGCAGTGCTAGAGAATGGACAGGGGGACCGACCCAGTACTTC	CSAREWTGGPTQYF
TRBV30	many	TRBJ2-7	14	-	TGTGCCTGCCGAGTGGCCGGGGGGCCCTACGAGCAGTACTTC	CACRVAGGPYEQYF
TRBV7-3	many	TRBJ2-1	15	-	TGTGCCAGCAGCATCTTCAAGGGCTCCTACAATGAGCAGTTCTTC	CASSIFKGSYNEQFF
TRBV11-2	-	TRBJ2-7	14	-	TGTGCCAGCAGCTTAATGATGAGATCCTACGAGCAGTACTTC	CASSLMMRSYEQYF
TRBV11-2	once	TRBJ2-5	19	TRBD2	TGTGCCAGCAGCTCGTTTGGGACTAGCGGGAGACGGAGGGGGGAGAACCAGCACTTC	CASSSFGTSGRRRGENQHF
TRBV28	many	TRBJ2-6	16	-	TGTGCCAGCAGTTTCGTCATCGGGTCTGGGGCCAACGTCCTGACTTTC	CASSFVIGSGANVLTF
TRBV20-1	many	TRBJ1-1	15	TRBD1	TGCAGTGCTCATCGGACAGGGGGGGTGAACACTGAAGCTTTCTTT	CSAHRTGGVNTEAFF
TRBV7-8	-	TRBJ2-1	14	-	TGTGCCAGCAGCACTGGGGGCGGGATTGGAAAGCAGTTCTTC	CASSTGGGIGKQFF
TRBV28	many	TRBJ2-5	14	-	TGTGCCAGCAGCCAGACAGACCGCCAAGAGACCCAGTACTTC	CASSQTDRQETQYF
TRBV27	many	TRBJ2-1	15	TRBD2	TGTGCCAGCAGTTTACGGACTAGCGGGCTCGATGAGCAGTTCTTC	CASSLRTSGLDEQFF
TRBV3-1	-	TRBJ2-3	13	-	TGTGCCATTAGCCAAAGGGACGAGGATACGCAGTATTTT	CAISQRDEDTQYF
TRBV20-1	-	TRBJ1-5	13	-	TGCAGTGCTAGGGACAGTAATAATCAGCCCCAGCATTTT	CSARDSNNQPQHF
TRBV6-1	few	TRBJ2-7	16	TRBD1	TGTGCCAGCAGGGGACAGGGACAGGGGGCGGGCCACGAGCAGTACTTC	CASRGQGQGAGHEQYF
TRBV5-1	many	TRBJ2-5	15	TRBD1	TGCGCCAGCAGCTTGGCAACAGGGGCTGATGAGACCCAGTACTTC	CASSLATGADETQYF
TRBV6-1	-	TRBJ2-7	13	-	TGTGCCAGAAGAGAGGGTCCGACCTACGAGCAGTACTTC	CARREGPTYEQYF
TRBV6-1	few	TRBJ2-1	16	-	TGTGCCAGCAGTGAACGGAAAGGGGGGACATACAATGAGCAGTTCTTC	CASSERKGGTYNEQFF
TRBV6-4	many	TRBJ2-6	14	-	TGTGCCAGCAGTGAGGCAGCGGGGGCCAACGTCCTGACTTTC	CASSEAAGANVLTF
TRBV27	many	TRBJ2-7	15	-	TGTGCCAGCAGTTTAGACAGAACGGGAGTATACGAGCAGTACTTC	CASSLDRTGVYEQYF
TRBV24-1	-	TRBJ1-5	14	-	TGTGCCACCATGACTGACGTTAGCAATCAGCCCCAGCATTTT	CATMTDVSNQPQHF
TRBV9	many	TRBJ1-2	12	TRBD1	TGTGCCAGCAGCCAGGGGGCGAAGGGCTACACCTTC	CASSQGAKGYTF
TRBV16	many	TRBJ2-5	16	-	TGTGCCAGCAGCCAATCAAAGGACAACCTAGGAGGGACCCAGTACTTC	CASSQSKDNLGGTQYF
TRBV28	many	TRBJ1-1	11	-	TGTGCCAGCACAGACAGGACTGAAGCTTTCTTT	CASTDRTEAFF
TRBV3-1	-	TRBJ1-2	13	-	TGTGCCAGCAGCCAAGGGCCCTTTTATGGCTACACCTTC	CASSQGPFYGYTF
TRBV11-1	many	TRBJ2-7	16	TRBD2	TGTGCCAGCAGCTTCCACCCCCGGACTAGCTCCTACGAGCAGTACTTC	CASSFHPRTSSYEQYF
TRBV12-3/TRBV12-4	many	TRBJ1-1	16	-	TGTGCCAGCAGTTTTTTGGGTAGGGCCCGCGGCACTGAAGCTTTCTTT	CASSFLGRARGTEAFF
TRBV5-1	many	TRBJ1-3	15	TRBD1	TGCGCCAGCAGCCACAAGGGGGCCTCTGGAAACACCATATATTTT	CASSHKGASGNTIYF
TRBV19	many	TRBJ1-1	14	-	TGTGCCAGTAGTATTCAGGATTTGGACACTGAAGCTTTCTTT	CASSIQDLDTEAFF
TRBV28	few	TRBJ2-7	13	-	TGTACCAGCAGTTGGGGGCGGTGGCACGAGCAGTACTTC	CTSSWGRWHEQYF
TRBV27	-	TRBJ1-2	12	-	TGTGCCAGCAGTGCGACTCCCTATGGCTACACCTTC	CASSATPYGYTF
TRBV11-2	-	TRBJ1-2	12	-	TGTGCCAGCAGCGGCAACGTGGACGGCTACACCTTC	CASSGNVDGYTF
TRBV2	once	TRBJ2-2	17	TRBD2	TGTGCCAGCATGGACCCCTTGGGGACTAGCGGGAGCAGGGAGCTGTTTTTT	CASMDPLGTSGSRELFF
TRBV30	many	TRBJ1-5	15	-	TGTGCCTGGAGTGGACCCGGACAGTTCAATCAGCCCCAGCATTTT	CAWSGPGQFNQPQHF